This TCR beta chain was captured in a study of OX40 agonist ivuxolimab in advanced cancers. Study at large: The patients' treatment was ivuxolimab, an agonistic anti-OX40 (CD134) antibody. Study results and limitations: Some of the nonresponding patients also showed low levels of normalized T-cell clonal expansion. Partial responders at 0.1-3.0 mg/kg had among the lowest clonal expansion. Both CD4+ and CD8+ T cell populations in blood had undergone clonal expansion by week 6 at 0.1 to 3.0 mg/kg.

V shed 3 bases and J 4 bases; nucleotides not matched to a gene: 12. Germline V gives CDR1 KGHSH, CDR2 LQKENI. This CDR3 has 17 residues. With regard to this clone: The antigen remains undetermined.

Some clones are missing from TCRdb's copy, which holds only in-frame ones; the method was immunoSEQ multiplex PCR. The table includes some 70,000 clones, around 80% detected once. This TCR was recovered from an adult with an advanced solid tumor such as melanoma, head and neck, liver or kidney cancer. The chain uses TRBV18 and TRBJ1-1; 9 bases agree with TRBD1. The specimen comprised CD4+ or CD8+ T cells sorted from blood, sampled in a trial of the OX40 agonist ivuxolimab. Here the CDR3 reads CASSPGLLQGAGTEAFF. Here the CDR3 DNA reads TGTGCCAGCTCACCGGGCTTACTACAGGGGGCAGGCACTGAAGCTTTCTTT.